This T cell receptor beta chain derives from a study of Graves' ophthalmopathy and Graves' hyperthyroidism. Study conclusions and caveats: Ophthalmopathy cases were distinguished from stable hyperthyroidism by a 13-signature model, reaching about 90% sensitivity and 81.08% specificity.

Germline assignment: CDR1 SQVTM and CDR2 ANQGSEA. The CDR3 covers 12 residues. The authors amplified TCR beta CDR3 regions from RNA transcripts. After a first-round RT-PCR with HTBI primers, a second-round multiplex PCR was run. A single record per CDR3 protein comes from TCRdb applying MiXCR to the multiplex PCR reads. The table lists almost 750,000 distinct CDR3 sequences, roughly 41% of them singletons, with 44% in the top ten. About this clonotype itself: The antigen remains unidentified.

Moderate-to-severe activity, CAS ≥3, NOSPECS ≥4 and duration under 3 months were recorded for donors with ophthalmopathy. Patients were diagnosed from clinical symptoms, serum thyroxine, TRAb, thyroid ultrasound and orbital computed tomography. The sample comprised peripheral blood. The chain combines TRBV29-1 with TRBJ1-4; maybe TRBD1 (6 bases). The receptor was derived from an adult man with Graves' ophthalmopathy. The CDR3 coding sequence is TGCAGTCCTTCCGGGACACCAGAAAAACTGTTTTTT. Its translation is CSPSGTPEKLFF.